Listed here is a single T cell receptor (beta chain). The antigen is undetermined. This CDR3 has 12 amino acids. Germline lookup yields CDR1 SQVTM and CDR2 ANQGSEA. Deletions cut 4 bases from V and 3 bases from J, with 9 bases between. This specimen comes from a study of CD8 T cells in Susac syndrome. It was negative isolation that provided the CD8+ and CD4+ T cells, whereas TEMRA cells were enriched by FACS. Study outcomes and limitations: An acknowledgment was made by the study that its TCR sequencing and HLA analysis involved relatively few individuals.

RNA totalling roughly 0.45 to 1 ug underwent reverse transcription with random hexamers. Each CDR3 protein is one row after TCRdb ran MiXCR on the immunoSEQ multiplex PCR reads. The data show about 110,000 distinct CDR3 sequences, approximately 94% seen once. The sequenced sample consisted of CD8+ T cells from PBMCs. The clonotype comes from a human donor with Susac syndrome. The V gene is TRBV29-1, the J gene TRBJ1-2, with D possibly being TRBD1 (5 bases). This CDR3 is CSVAREDYGYTF. CDR3 sequence (DNA): TGCAGCGTTGCCAGGGAAGACTATGGCTACACCTTC.